This T cell receptor (beta chain) was identified during a study of OX40 agonist ivuxolimab in advanced cancers. Whole-study results and caveats: Expanded clones were, on average, more numerous among CD8+ T cells than CD4+.

Concerning this clone: Its antigen is still unknown.

Trimming cost V 0 bases and J 4 bases, with 18 bases left between them. CDR3 length equals 18 residues. The V gene's germline CDR1 is MNHNS and CDR2 SASEGT. Profiling relied on immunoSEQ multiplex PCR, and the TCRdb table lists in-frame clones only, not all of them. The sample contains approximately 42,000 clones, approximately 86% of which appear only once. This clonotype was obtained from an adult with an advanced solid tumor such as melanoma, head and neck, liver or kidney cancer. The source material was CD4+ or CD8+ T cells sorted from blood, sampled in a trial of the OX40 agonist ivuxolimab. The V call is TRBV6-1, the J call TRBJ1-4; a weak D match, TRBD1 (5 bases). The CDR3 DNA reads as TGTGCCAGCAGTGAAGCCCCTCGTAGGGGTAGGCTTAATGAAAAACTGTTTTTT. Its translation is CASSEAPRRGRLNEKLFF.